Reported below is one T cell receptor (beta chain). Antigen: not known. There are 12 residues in the CDR3. Looked up from germline, CDR1 is SGHRS and CDR2 is YFSETQ. V was pared by 0 bases and J by 6 bases, with 5 bases between. The PCR had 60 Vbeta and 13 Jbeta primers. Sequenced by immunoSEQ multiplex PCR; TCRdb stores in-frame clones only, minus some. There are approximately 150,000 clones in the sample; 80% occur only once, and 9% to 10% lies in the top ten. The data originate from a study of cytomegalovirus exposure and HLA in healthy donors. Points from the study as a whole: As immune exposure information, only CMV serostatus was available. Sequencing artifact likely explains a cluster of highly shared sequence variants. A prior analysis recorded that most TCR beta V segments were productive about 87% or about 30% of the time. A link between a missense DCLRE1C variant and TCR beta V- and J-gene trimming emerged from a later analysis.

The J gene is TRBJ2-3, the V gene TRBV5-1; no reliable D call. What was sequenced was PBMCs. The sequence derives from a man aged 18 to 29 in good health and CMV-seropositive. The chain's CDR3 is CASSLAGDTQYF. The DNA for the CDR3 is TGCGCCAGCAGCTTGGCCGGGGATACGCAGTATTTT.